Listed here are 6 T cell receptor beta chains from one sample, sequenced in a study of cytomegalovirus exposure and HLA in healthy donors. In the PCR, 60 Vbeta and 13 Jbeta primers were used. Assay: immunoSEQ multiplex PCR; the TCRdb copy retains only in-frame clones and omits some. The sample features around 210,000 clones, with around 0.95% in its top ten. Sequenced material: PBMCs. These receptors were taken from a young woman in good health and CMV-seropositive.

This chain uses TRBV4-2 with TRBJ2-2, with 12 positions matching TRBD2. The CDR3 contains 15 residues. Germline lookup yields CDR1 LGHNA and CDR2 YNFKEQ. Unmatched junction bases numbered 4, after V lost 4 bases and J lost 7 bases. The CDR3 sequence is CASSPLAGGIGELFF. In DNA, the CDR3 is TGTGCCAGCAGCCCCCTAGCGGGGGGGATCGGGGAGCTGTTTTTT.

The genes are TRBV6-5 and TRBJ1-1; no clear D gene. The CDR3 sequence is 13 residues long. Trimming removed 6 bases at V and 1 base at J, with 9 bases between. Per the germline V gene, CDR1 is MNHEY and CDR2 is SVGAGI. The CDR3 loop is CASSVQANTEAFF. DNA for the CDR3: TGTGCCAGCAGCGTCCAAGCGAACACTGAAGCTTTCTTT.

This chain links TRBV11-2 with TRBJ1-2; weak D call: TRBD1 (6 bases). Looked up from germline, CDR1 is SGHAT and CDR2 is FQNNGV. This CDR3 spans 13 amino acids. V lost 5 bases and J 8 bases, leaving 15 bases between the germline ends. Here the CDR3 reads CASSPRQAAGYTF. CDR3 in DNA: TGTGCCAGCAGCCCTCGACAGGCGGCAGGCTACACCTTC. Variable domain in full (rest from reference TRBV11-2 and TRBJ1-2): EAGVAQSPRYKIIEKRQSVAFWCNPISGHATLYWYQQILGQGPKLLIQFQNNGVVDDSQLPKDRFSAERLKGVDSTLKIQPAKLEDSAVYLCASSPRQAAGYTFGSGTRLTVV.

The CDR3 DNA sequence: TGTGCCAGCTCACCACCGGACAGGGGTCGAAACGAGCAGTACTTC. This gives the protein CASSPPDRGRNEQYF. V and J are TRBV18 and TRBJ2-7; 9 nucleotides line up with TRBD1. Germline V gene lookup returns CDR1 KGHSH and CDR2 LQKENI. Trimming cost V 0 bases and J 5 bases; bases outside gene matches: 5. This CDR3 has 15 residues.

The chain has TRBV19 and TRBJ1-2; no clear D gene. The CDR3 length is 13 residues. CDR1 is LNHDA, CDR2 SQIVND, per germline (reference sequence). Trimming removed 3 bases at V and 4 bases at J, with 9 bases between. The CDR3 region has the DNA TGTGCCAGTAGTATCGGGGAAGGCTATGGCTACACCTTC. Protein: CASSIGEGYGYTF.

V is TRBV19 and J is TRBJ1-1, with 9 nucleotides matching TRBD1. The CDR3 runs to 16 residues. Germline V lookup: CDR1 LNHDA, CDR2 SQIVND (reference sequence). Trimming at V came to 7 bases and at J to 1 base, leaving 10 bases not matched to a gene. CDR3 coding DNA: TGTGCCAGTACTCCAATTGACAGGGGGGGGAACACTGAAGCTTTCTTT. Encoded protein: CASTPIDRGGNTEAFF.